This T cell receptor beta chain was identified during a study of CD8 T cells in Susac syndrome. RNA in amounts of roughly 0.5 to 1 ug was reverse transcribed with random hexamers. The CDR3 of TCR beta was amplified by immunoSEQ multiplex PCR across 54 Vbeta and 13 Jbeta. From the immunoSEQ multiplex PCR reads, TCRdb called clonotypes with MiXCR, one entry per CDR3 protein. In the table there are roughly 130,000 distinct CDR3 sequences, roughly 95% of which are singletons. For this clonotype: What it binds is not known.

General study findings and limits: Individuals included in the TCR sequencing and HLA analysis were acknowledged by the study to be relatively few in number.

TEMRA cells were enriched by FACS, while CD8+ and CD4+ T cells were obtained through a negative isolation that was performed magnetically. This CDR3 has 14 residues. Trimming pared 6 bases from V and 3 bases from J, leaving 13 bases between. The receptor's source is a human donor with multiple sclerosis. The source material was CD4+ T cells from PBMCs. The rearrangement links TRBV12-3 or TRBV12-4 to TRBJ2-3, with D hard to call. The DNA for the CDR3 is TGTGCCAGCAGCCCGGAGCTGGGGACAGATACGCAGTATTTT. The encoded protein is CASSPELGTDTQYF.